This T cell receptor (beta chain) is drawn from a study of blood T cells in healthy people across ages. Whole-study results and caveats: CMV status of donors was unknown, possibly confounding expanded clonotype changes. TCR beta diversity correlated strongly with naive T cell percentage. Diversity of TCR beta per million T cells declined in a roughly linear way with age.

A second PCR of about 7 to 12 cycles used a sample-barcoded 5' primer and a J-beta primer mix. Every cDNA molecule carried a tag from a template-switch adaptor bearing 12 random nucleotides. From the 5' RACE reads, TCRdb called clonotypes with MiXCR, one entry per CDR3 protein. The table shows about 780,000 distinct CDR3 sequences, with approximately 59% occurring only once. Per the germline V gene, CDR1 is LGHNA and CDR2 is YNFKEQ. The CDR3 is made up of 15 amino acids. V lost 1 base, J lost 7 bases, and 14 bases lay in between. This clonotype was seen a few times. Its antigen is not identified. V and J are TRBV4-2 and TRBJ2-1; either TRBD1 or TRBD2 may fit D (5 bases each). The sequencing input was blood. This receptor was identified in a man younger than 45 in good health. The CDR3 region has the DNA TGTGCCAGCAGCCAAGTCGGACGGTGGGGGAATGAGCAGTTCTTC. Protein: CASSQVGRWGNEQFF.